The 10 T cell receptor beta chains listed next were all sequenced from one sample in a study of early T cells in non-severe SARS-CoV-2 infection. A single record per CDR3 protein comes from TCRdb applying MiXCR to the 5' RACE reads. The top ten hold 3% to 4% of the sample, which has about 67,000 distinct CDR3 sequences, around a tenth seen once. The sample consisted of whole blood. The receptors originated from an adult who was a healthcare worker with PCR-confirmed SARS-CoV-2 infection or an uninfected control (not recorded which).

The sample holds a few counts of this clonotype. The chain combines TRBV9 with TRBJ2-6; D is uncertain. The CDR3 extends over 15 amino acids. Trimming left V 0 bases short and J 2 bases short, with 6 bases between. Germline values: CDR1 SGDLS, CDR2 YYNGEE. In nucleotides, the CDR3 is TGTGCCAGCAGCGTAGACGGCGCTGGGGCCAACGTCCTGACTTTC. This sequence encodes CASSVDGAGANVLTF.

This clonotype was observed many times. The V call is TRBV2, the J call TRBJ1-5; 8 bases line up with TRBD1. Germline V CDR1 and CDR2: SNHLY, FYNNEI. With V trimmed by 3 bases and J by 9 bases, 7 bases remained unmatched. This CDR3 has 14 amino acids. The CDR3 reads CASSETGADGPQHF. CDR3 in DNA: TGTGCCAGCAGTGAGACAGGGGCTGATGGGCCCCAGCATTTT.

The chain links TRBV20-1 to TRBJ2-3; TRBD2 matches 10 bases. Germline lookup yields CDR1 DFQATT and CDR2 SNEGSKA (reference sequence). The CDR3 sequence is 15 residues long. Trimming took 4 bases from V and 1 from J; bases not matched to a gene: 5. The chain's CDR3 is CSAIAGTSGTDTQYF. As DNA, the CDR3 is TGCAGTGCTATTGCGGGGACTAGCGGCACAGATACGCAGTATTTT.

There are many counts of this clonotype. The chain couples TRBV9 to TRBJ2-7, with D maybe TRBD2 (5 bases). This CDR3 spans 16 amino acids. Trimming removed 2 bases at V and 5 bases at J, with 20 bases between. Germline V gene sequence: CDR1 SGDLS, CDR2 YYNGEE. The CDR3 is CASSVGDGRGYDEQYF. CDR3 in DNA: TGTGCCAGCAGCGTTGGCGATGGACGGGGTTACGACGAGCAGTACTTC.

This clonotype was counted many times. The V and J genes are TRBV14 and TRBJ2-2; D might be TRBD1 (5 bases). With 0 bases removed from V and 0 bases from J, the gap between germline ends came to 5 bases. Germline CDR1 SGHDN, CDR2 FVKESK. The CDR3 is 15 amino acids. CDR3 protein: CASSQDRANTGELFF. CDR3 coding DNA: TGTGCCAGCAGCCAAGACAGGGCGAACACCGGGGAGCTGTTTTTT.

This clonotype has at least ten counts. V and J are TRBV28 and TRBJ2-2; D not certain. The germline CDR1 and CDR2 sequences are MDHEN and SYDVKM. The CDR3 extends over 14 amino acids. V was clipped by 5 bases and J by 5 bases, with 12 bases between them. CDR3 in amino acids: CASSLDQLTGELFF. The CDR3 nucleotides are TGTGCCAGCAGTCTGGACCAGTTGACCGGGGAGCTGTTTTTT.

The table lists this clonotype with many counts. This chain uses TRBV5-4 with TRBJ1-2, with TRBD1 as a possible D gene (5 bases). The CDR3 runs 16 residues. Germline values: CDR1 SGHNT, CDR2 YYREEE (reference sequence). V lost 5 bases to trimming and J lost 7 bases, with 24 bases between them. CDR3 region: CASRPADTGYRGGYTF. CDR3 DNA: TGTGCCAGCAGGCCAGCTGACACAGGCTATAGGGGTGGCTACACCTTC.

The rearrangement links TRBV14 to TRBJ1-6, with D maybe TRBD1 (6 bases). The germline CDR1 and CDR2 sequences are SGHDN and FVKESK. This CDR3 region has 18 residues. V dropped 4 bases and J dropped 0 bases, with 16 bases sitting between them. Here the CDR3 reads CASSRNDRSHSYNSPLHF. For the CDR3, the DNA is TGTGCCAGCAGCCGAAATGACAGGTCCCACTCCTATAATTCACCCCTCCACTTT.

This clonotype was observed at least ten times. The CDR3 DNA sequence: TGTGCCAGCAGCGGGGGACAGATTGACTATGGCTACACCTTC. Its translation is CASSGGQIDYGYTF. The J gene is TRBJ1-2, the V gene TRBV11-2; 7 bases agree with TRBD1. The CDR3 spans 14 residues. Germline lookup yields CDR1 SGHAT and CDR2 FQNNGV. The V gene end was trimmed by 5 bases and the J gene end by 3 bases; junction bases not matched to a gene: 6.

This clonotype has ten or more counts. The chain couples TRBV30 to TRBJ1-1, with D possibly being TRBD1 (6 bases). Germline-derived CDR1 and CDR2 are GTSNPN and SVGIG (reference sequence). This CDR3 has 14 residues. V lost 0 bases, J lost 5 bases, and 13 bases lay in between. CDR3: CAWSVRGGQTEAFF. The CDR3 coding sequence is TGTGCCTGGAGTGTACGGGGGGGCCAGACTGAAGCTTTCTTT.